Listed below are T cell receptor beta chains from one sample, sequenced in a study of CD8+ T cells in alopecia areata. The method was immunoSEQ multiplex PCR; TCRdb's version includes in-frame clones alone and lacks a portion of them. This table has 150,000 or so clones, about 87% appearing once. Sequencing used CD8+ T cells sorted from blood, obtained at week 0. Receptors were obtained from a human donor with alopecia areata. The CDR3 runs from the conserved cysteine through the conserved F or W. Each record gives: clone size, V gene, J gene, D gene, CDR3 DNA, CDR3 protein. A D gene is named only where the DNA matches it firmly. Where a row states a size, it is once, few, many or the class of an expanded clone; other rows omit it.

clone size: NA; V gene: TRBV5-6; J gene: TRBJ2-5; D gene: NA; CDR3 DNA: TGTGCCAGCAGCTTGGGTGGAGGGGAGACCCAGTACTTC; CDR3 protein: CASSLGGGETQYF
clone size: NA; V gene: TRBV27; J gene: TRBJ2-1; D gene: NA; CDR3 DNA: TGTGCCAGCAGTTTGGGGGCAGGGGGGTTAGGTGAGCAGTTCTTC; CDR3 protein: CASSLGAGGLGEQFF
clone size: NA; V gene: TRBV7-9; J gene: TRBJ1-5; D gene: NA; CDR3 DNA: TGTGCCAGCAGCTTAGAGACAGGACTGAATCAGCCCCAGCATTTT; CDR3 protein: CASSLETGLNQPQHF
clone size: NA; V gene: TRBV9; J gene: TRBJ2-3; D gene: NA; CDR3 DNA: TGTGCCAGCAGCGTAGGTGGCCCGCAGTATTTT; CDR3 protein: CASSVGGPQYF
clone size: NA; V gene: TRBV6-6; J gene: TRBJ2-7; D gene: NA; CDR3 DNA: TGTGCCAGCAGTTACGAGGCGGGTCCTCTCTCCTACGAGCAGTACTTC; CDR3 protein: CASSYEAGPLSYEQYF
clone size: once; V gene: TRBV29-1; J gene: TRBJ2-7; D gene: NA; CDR3 DNA: TGCAGCGGCGGACCGGGACTTGGCTACGAGCAGTACTTC; CDR3 protein: CSGGPGLGYEQYF
clone size: once; V gene: TRBV5-1; J gene: TRBJ2-7; D gene: TRBD1; CDR3 DNA: TGCGCCAGCAGCGAAGCGACAGGGTGGAGTCACGAGCAGTACTTC; CDR3 protein: CASSEATGWSHEQYF
clone size: NA; V gene: TRBV5-1; J gene: TRBJ2-7; D gene: NA; CDR3 DNA: TGCGCCACCTCGATCGGGACGGACTCTACCTACGAGCAGTACTTC; CDR3 protein: CATSIGTDSTYEQYF
clone size: NA; V gene: TRBV14; J gene: TRBJ2-6; D gene: NA; CDR3 DNA: TGTGCCAGCAGCCAAGATGAGCTCACTTACCTCTCTGGGGCCAACGTCCTGACTTTC; CDR3 protein: CASSQDELTYLSGANVLTF
clone size: NA; V gene: TRBV9; J gene: TRBJ2-1; D gene: NA; CDR3 DNA: TGTGCCAGCAGCTCAGGAGGGGAGAGTGAGCAGTTCTTC; CDR3 protein: CASSSGGESEQFF
clone size: NA; V gene: TRBV27; J gene: TRBJ2-2; D gene: NA; CDR3 DNA: TGTGCCAGCAGTTTTCCGTCCCGTGGGAATCCCGGGGAGCTGTTTTTT; CDR3 protein: CASSFPSRGNPGELFF
clone size: NA; V gene: TRBV4-2; J gene: TRBJ2-7; D gene: NA; CDR3 DNA: TGTGCCAGCAGCCAAGGGACAGCCTCCTACGAGCAGTACTTC; CDR3 protein: CASSQGTASYEQYF
clone size: NA; V gene: TRBV7-2; J gene: TRBJ2-1; D gene: TRBD2; CDR3 DNA: TGTGCCAGCAGCTTACGAAGAGGCGGGGGGGCCCGCAATGAGCAGTTCTTC; CDR3 protein: CASSLRRGGGARNEQFF
clone size: NA; V gene: TRBV6-5; J gene: TRBJ2-7; D gene: NA; CDR3 DNA: TGTGCCAGCAGTTCTCGACACGCGCCCTACGAGCAGTACTTC; CDR3 protein: CASSSRHAPYEQYF
clone size: once; V gene: TRBV14; J gene: TRBJ2-3; D gene: NA; CDR3 DNA: TGTGCCAGCAGCCAACTGGTTACGAGCCAGCAGTATTTT; CDR3 protein: CASSQLVTSQQYF
clone size: NA; V gene: TRBV6-1; J gene: TRBJ2-1; D gene: TRBD2; CDR3 DNA: TGTGCCAGCAGTGGCAAGGGACTAGCGGGAGTCCGACTTAACAATGAGCAGTTCTTC; CDR3 protein: CASSGKGLAGVRLNNEQFF
clone size: NA; V gene: TRBV30; J gene: TRBJ2-5; D gene: TRBD2; CDR3 DNA: TGTGCCTGGAGTGTACTGACTAGCGTGCGAGAGACCCAGTACTTC; CDR3 protein: CAWSVLTSVRETQYF
clone size: NA; V gene: TRBV29-1; J gene: TRBJ2-7; D gene: TRBD1; CDR3 DNA: TGCAGCGTTCTGACAGGGGAGTCCCACGAGCAGTACTTC; CDR3 protein: CSVLTGESHEQYF
clone size: NA; V gene: TRBV29-1; J gene: TRBJ2-1; D gene: NA; CDR3 DNA: TGCAGCGTTGAAGGGCTACAGGGCTCCTACAATGAGCAGTTCTTC; CDR3 protein: CSVEGLQGSYNEQFF
clone size: once; V gene: TRBV7-9; J gene: TRBJ1-1; D gene: NA; CDR3 DNA: TGTGCCAGCAGCTTCGGGAACACTGAAGCTTTCTTT; CDR3 protein: CASSFGNTEAFF
clone size: few; V gene: TRBV10-2; J gene: TRBJ2-1; D gene: TRBD1; CDR3 DNA: TGCGCCAGCAGTGAGAGGGACAGGGCGAATGAGCAGTTCTTC; CDR3 protein: CASSERDRANEQFF
clone size: NA; V gene: TRBV27; J gene: TRBJ1-5; D gene: NA; CDR3 DNA: TGTGCCAGCAGGGTACGAGGGGATCAGCCCCAGCATTTT; CDR3 protein: CASRVRGDQPQHF
clone size: NA; V gene: TRBV27; J gene: TRBJ1-1; D gene: TRBD1; CDR3 DNA: TGTGCCAGCAGTAGACAGGGGAGTGAAGCTTTCTTT; CDR3 protein: CASSRQGSEAFF
clone size: NA; V gene: TRBV12-5; J gene: TRBJ1-2; D gene: NA; CDR3 DNA: TGTGCTAGTGGTGCCCGAGGGAGCGACTATGGCTACACCTTC; CDR3 protein: CASGARGSDYGYTF
clone size: NA; V gene: TRBV11-2; J gene: TRBJ2-5; D gene: TRBD2; CDR3 DNA: TGTGCCAGCAGCTTAGTGGCTAGCGGGAAAGCGACCCAGTACTTC; CDR3 protein: CASSLVASGKATQYF
clone size: NA; V gene: TRBV11-2; J gene: TRBJ2-7; D gene: TRBD1; CDR3 DNA: TGTGCCAGCAGCTCCACGACAGGGACCTACGAGCAGTACTTC; CDR3 protein: CASSSTTGTYEQYF
clone size: NA; V gene: TRBV7-9; J gene: TRBJ2-7; D gene: TRBD1; CDR3 DNA: TGTGCCAGCGGCCGGGACAGCTACGAGCAGTACTTC; CDR3 protein: CASGRDSYEQYF
clone size: NA; V gene: TRBV30; J gene: TRBJ2-7; D gene: NA; CDR3 DNA: TGTGCCTGGAGTGCCGACGGGGGCACCCTCTACGAGCAGTACTTC; CDR3 protein: CAWSADGGTLYEQYF
clone size: NA; V gene: TRBV29-1; J gene: TRBJ2-7; D gene: TRBD2; CDR3 DNA: TGCAGCGCCCGGACTAGCGTCTCCTACGAGCAGTACTTC; CDR3 protein: CSARTSVSYEQYF
clone size: NA; V gene: TRBV29-1; J gene: TRBJ1-1; D gene: NA; CDR3 DNA: TGCAGCGTAAAGGGGGCTGAAGCTTTCTTT; CDR3 protein: CSVKGAEAFF
clone size: NA; V gene: TRBV10-3; J gene: TRBJ2-3; D gene: NA; CDR3 DNA: TGTGCCATCGGGGGGGCCACGCGGGGGCCGGAGTCTCCCCCAGATACGCAGTATTTT; CDR3 protein: CAIGGATRGPESPPDTQYF
clone size: NA; V gene: TRBV7-6; J gene: TRBJ2-7; D gene: NA; CDR3 DNA: TGTGCCAGCAGCTTAGAGCTCTCCTACGAGCAGTACTTC; CDR3 protein: CASSLELSYEQYF
clone size: few; V gene: TRBV7-9; J gene: TRBJ2-1; D gene: NA; CDR3 DNA: TGTGCCAGCAGCTGGAAAGGGGACATCTACAATGAGCAGTTCTTC; CDR3 protein: CASSWKGDIYNEQFF
clone size: NA; V gene: TRBV7-7; J gene: TRBJ2-3; D gene: NA; CDR3 DNA: TGTGCTAGCAGCTTGTCTAGAACAGATACGCAGTATTTT; CDR3 protein: CASSLSRTDTQYF
clone size: NA; V gene: TRBV5-1; J gene: TRBJ2-7; D gene: NA; CDR3 DNA: TGCGCCAGCAGCTTGGGGGACTTGACCTACGAGCAGTACTTC; CDR3 protein: CASSLGDLTYEQYF
clone size: NA; V gene: TRBV4-2; J gene: TRBJ1-1; D gene: TRBD1; CDR3 DNA: TGTGCCAGCAGCCAAACGGCCAGGGGGAAGGATAACACTGAAGCTTTCTTT; CDR3 protein: CASSQTARGKDNTEAFF
clone size: NA; V gene: TRBV7-9; J gene: TRBJ2-3; D gene: NA; CDR3 DNA: TGTGCCACCATGGGGCACACAGATACGCAGTATTTT; CDR3 protein: CATMGHTDTQYF
clone size: NA; V gene: TRBV27; J gene: TRBJ2-1; D gene: NA; CDR3 DNA: TGTGCCAGCAGTTTATTTCCCCGCTCCTACAATGAGCAGTTCTTC; CDR3 protein: CASSLFPRSYNEQFF
clone size: NA; V gene: TRBV6-1; J gene: TRBJ2-7; D gene: TRBD1; CDR3 DNA: TGTGCCAGCAGTGAAAACACAGGGGGCTACGAGCAGTACTTC; CDR3 protein: CASSENTGGYEQYF
clone size: NA; V gene: TRBV18; J gene: TRBJ2-1; D gene: NA; CDR3 DNA: TGTGCCAGCTCACCAAACAGGGAAACCTACAATGAGCAGTTCTTC; CDR3 protein: CASSPNRETYNEQFF
clone size: NA; V gene: TRBV5-4; J gene: TRBJ2-7; D gene: TRBD2; CDR3 DNA: TGTGCCAGCAGCTTGGCCCCTAGCGGGTCCTACGAGCAGTACTTC; CDR3 protein: CASSLAPSGSYEQYF
clone size: NA; V gene: TRBV27; J gene: TRBJ1-2; D gene: NA; CDR3 DNA: TGTGCCAGCAGTTTCCCTCCCGGGACCTATGGCTACACCTTC; CDR3 protein: CASSFPPGTYGYTF
clone size: NA; V gene: TRBV12-5; J gene: TRBJ1-1; D gene: TRBD1; CDR3 DNA: TGTGCTAGTGGTCCCGGACAGGGGGTTAAGAACACTGAAGCTTTCTTT; CDR3 protein: CASGPGQGVKNTEAFF
clone size: NA; V gene: TRBV7-8; J gene: TRBJ2-3; D gene: NA; CDR3 DNA: TGTGCCAGCAGGCGTGCGGGCGGGGGCGACACAGATACGCAGTATTTT; CDR3 protein: CASRRAGGGDTDTQYF
clone size: NA; V gene: TRBV25-1; J gene: TRBJ2-7; D gene: TRBD1; CDR3 DNA: TGTGCCAGCAGTCCGGGACAGGGGGCTCCCGAGCAGTACTTC; CDR3 protein: CASSPGQGAPEQYF
clone size: NA; V gene: TRBV12-5; J gene: TRBJ1-1; D gene: NA; CDR3 DNA: TGTGCTAGTGGTTTGGTAGTCGGGGGTACTGAAGCTTTCTTT; CDR3 protein: CASGLVVGGTEAFF
clone size: NA; V gene: TRBV13; J gene: TRBJ2-7; D gene: NA; CDR3 DNA: TGTGCCAGCAGCCTCGACCCGTGGAATCGAGAGTCCTACGAGCAGTACTTC; CDR3 protein: CASSLDPWNRESYEQYF
clone size: NA; V gene: TRBV11-2; J gene: TRBJ1-2; D gene: NA; CDR3 DNA: TGTGCCAGCAGCTTTGACAGAGAATATAACTATGGCTACACCTTC; CDR3 protein: CASSFDREYNYGYTF
clone size: NA; V gene: TRBV14; J gene: TRBJ1-3; D gene: NA; CDR3 DNA: TGTGCCAGCAGCCAAGATCGGTCACTAGGAAACACCATATATTTT; CDR3 protein: CASSQDRSLGNTIYF